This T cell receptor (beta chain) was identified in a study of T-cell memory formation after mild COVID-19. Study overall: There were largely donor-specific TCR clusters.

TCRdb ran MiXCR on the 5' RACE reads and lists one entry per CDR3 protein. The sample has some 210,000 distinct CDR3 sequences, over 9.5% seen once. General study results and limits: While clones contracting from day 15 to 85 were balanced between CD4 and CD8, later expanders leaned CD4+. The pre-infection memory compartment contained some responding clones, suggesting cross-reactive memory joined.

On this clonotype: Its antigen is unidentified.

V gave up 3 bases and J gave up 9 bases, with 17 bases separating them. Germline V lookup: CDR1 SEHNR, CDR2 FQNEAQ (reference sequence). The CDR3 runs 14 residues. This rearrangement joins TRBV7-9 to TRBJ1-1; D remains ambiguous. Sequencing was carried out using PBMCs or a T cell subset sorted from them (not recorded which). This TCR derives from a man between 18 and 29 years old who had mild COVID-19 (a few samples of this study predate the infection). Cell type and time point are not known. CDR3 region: CASSFLDNRDQAFF. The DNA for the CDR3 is TGTGCCAGCAGCTTCCTCGACAACCGCGATCAAGCTTTCTTT.